This TCR beta chain is from a study of CD4 T cells in relation to SARS-CoV-2 and coronaviruses. Overall study context: After about nine days of antigen culture, PBMC TCR beta CDR3s were sequenced. The negative reference was HIV-1 Nef peptide pool or peptide-free culture.

The V end was cut by 4 bases, the J end by 6 bases, with 5 bases between. The germline gives CDR1 SGHTA, CDR2 FQGNSA. The CDR3 sequence is 11 residues long. This clone was seen more than once but under ten times. Antigen specificity is unknown. Assay used: immunoSEQ multiplex PCR; TCRdb lists only in-frame clones, some missing. The sample has about 29,000 clones; roughly 78% are singletons. The unexposed donors gave CD4+ T cells in 2011-2018, prior to COVID-19. The cells were cultured for under 13 days before CD4+ T cells were isolated. Testing used SARS-CoV-2 S/N and four cold-coronavirus spikes on unexposed-donor CD4+ T cells, cells permitting.

What was sequenced was CD4+ T cells from PBMCs, cultured in vitro. V and J are TRBV7-2 and TRBJ2-3; no firm D call. This sequence originates from a human donor in good health. CDR3 sequence: CASSSEDTQYF. DNA of the CDR3: TGTGCCAGCAGCTCGGAGGATACGCAGTATTTT.